The 32 T cell receptor beta chains listed next were all sequenced from one sample in a study of cytomegalovirus exposure and HLA in healthy donors. It was with 60 Vbeta and 13 Jbeta primers that the PCR ran. Sequenced by immunoSEQ multiplex PCR; TCRdb stores in-frame clones only, minus some. The repertoire holds more than 70,000 clones, roughly 73% seen once, with under 2.5% in the top ten. The sequenced material came from PBMCs. Every receptor here comes from a boy between 10 and 17 years old in good health and CMV-seronegative.

Only one count was recorded for this clone. V usage is TRBV28 and J usage is TRBJ1-4, with TRBD1 matching over 8 bases. The CDR3 consists of 15 residues. J lost 3 bases, V lost 5 bases, and 5 bases had no gene match. The germline V gene encodes CDR1 MDHEN and CDR2 SYDVKM. CDR3 sequence reads: CASSQQGAANEKLFF. The CDR3 DNA reads TGTGCCAGCAGTCAGCAGGGGGCGGCTAATGAAAAACTGTTTTTT.

The V and J genes are TRBV28 and TRBJ2-7; 7 nucleotides agree with TRBD2. Germline loops: CDR1 MDHEN, CDR2 SYDVKM. The CDR3 covers 14 residues. The junction had 3 bases not matched to a gene; V was cut back by 2 bases and J by 2 bases. The CDR3 region is CASSLRSGAYEQYF. Here the CDR3 DNA reads TGTGCCAGCAGTTTAAGGAGCGGGGCCTACGAGCAGTACTTC.

This clone has a handful of counts. J is TRBJ1-4 and V is TRBV5-4; TRBD1 matches at 7 bases. Per the germline V gene, CDR1 is SGHNT and CDR2 is YYREEE (reference sequence). V lost 4 bases to trimming and J lost 5 bases; unmatched junction nucleotides: 5. The CDR3 runs 14 residues. DNA of the CDR3: TGTGCCAGCAGCCTGGACAGGATGAATGAAAAACTGTTTTTT. Its protein is CASSLDRMNEKLFF.

The rearrangement joins TRBV6-1 to TRBJ1-1, with 8 bases aligning to TRBD1. The germline V gene has CDR1 MNHNS and CDR2 SASEGT. J was trimmed by 3 bases and V by 3 bases; bases with no gene match: 3. The CDR3 contains 14 residues. As DNA, the CDR3 is TGTGCCAGCAGTGAGGGACAGGCGCACACTGAAGCTTTCTTT. It encodes CASSEGQAHTEAFF.

This clone was counted at least ten times. The chain uses TRBV6-1 and TRBJ2-7; 8 bases are a match to TRBD1. V dropped 6 bases and J dropped 9; count of bases not matched to a gene: 10. Germline CDR1 is MNHNS and CDR2 is SASEGT. There are 13 residues in the CDR3. This chain's CDR3 is CASSGTGSSVQYF. DNA of the CDR3: TGTGCCAGCAGCGGGACAGGCTCCTCGGTGCAGTACTTC.

This rearrangement joins TRBV11-2 to TRBJ1-2, with D perhaps matching TRBD1 (6 bases). The CDR3 is 13 amino acids. CDR1 and CDR2 (germline): SGHAT, FQNNGV. Trimming removed 4 bases at V and 4 bases at J, with 10 bases between. The CDR3 DNA is TGTGCCAGCAGCTGGGACATGTCCTATGGCTACACCTTC. Translating it yields CASSWDMSYGYTF.

This chain uses TRBV4-3 with TRBJ2-1, with 11 bases lining up with TRBD2. Looked up from germline, CDR1 is LGHNA and CDR2 is YSLEER. CDR3 size: 15 residues. V lost 6 bases, J lost 4 bases, and 5 bases stayed unmatched. The CDR3 DNA follows: TGCGCCAGCAGTCCCGGGACTAGCGGATACAATGAGCAGTTCTTC. This sequence encodes CASSPGTSGYNEQFF.

This clone is a singleton in its sample. J is TRBJ2-1 and V is TRBV5-6; D is uncertain. Germline values: CDR1 SGHDT, CDR2 YYEEEE. The V gene lost 4 bases and the J gene lost 7 bases, with 12 bases spanning the gap. This CDR3 is built from 13 residues. This CDR3 reads CASSRWARNEQFF. In DNA, the CDR3 is TGTGCCAGCAGCCGCTGGGCCAGAAATGAGCAGTTCTTC.

The chain employs TRBV2 and TRBJ1-1; TRBD1 is a possible D gene (6 bases). V lost 6 bases to trimming and J lost 3 bases, with 11 bases between them. CDR1 is SNHLY, CDR2 FYNNEI, per germline. The CDR3 sequence is 13 residues long. CDR3 sequence: CASSNGQYTEAFF. The CDR3 DNA reads as TGTGCCAGCAGCAATGGACAGTACACTGAAGCTTTCTTT.

The CDR3 is CASINGDRGGTEAFF. DNA of the CDR3: TGTGCCAGCATAAACGGGGACAGGGGTGGGACTGAAGCTTTCTTT. The chain joins TRBV6-6 to TRBJ1-1; 10 nucleotides agree with TRBD1. V dropped 7 bases and J dropped 5; count of bases not matched to a gene: 10. The CDR3 covers 15 residues. CDR1 MNHNY and CDR2 SVGAGI come from the germline V gene (reference sequence).

This rearrangement joins TRBV7-6 to TRBJ2-1, with 7 bases aligning to TRBD2. The CDR3 extends over 19 amino acids. The germline V gene encodes CDR1 SGHVS and CDR2 FNYEAQ. Losses at the gene ends were 1 base for V and 0 bases for J; bases not matched to a gene: 12. In DNA, the CDR3 is TGTGCCAGCAGCTTAGGGACTAGGGCGGTAGTTCGCTCCTACAATGAGCAGTTCTTC. This encodes CASSLGTRAVVRSYNEQFF.

The genes are TRBV2 and TRBJ2-3, with TRBD2 identical over 9 bases. There are 14 residues in the CDR3. With V trimmed by 5 bases and J by 5 bases, 5 bases remained unmatched. Germline CDR1 is SNHLY and CDR2 is FYNNEI. CDR3 DNA: TGTGCCAGCAGTAAAGGACTAGCGCGAGATACGCAGTATTTT. Translation: CASSKGLARDTQYF. Drawing the rest from reference TRBV2 and TRBJ2-3, the complete variable domain is EPEVTQTPSHQVTQMGQEVILRCVPISNHLYFYWYRQILGQKVEFLVSFYNNEISEKSEIFDDQFSVERPDGSNFTLKIRSTKLEDSAMYFCASSKGLARDTQYFGPGTRLTVL.

This chain joins TRBV19 and TRBJ1-4; 10 bases are a match to TRBD1. Germline loops: CDR1 LNHDA, CDR2 SQIVND (reference sequence). This CDR3 has 14 residues. The V segment lost 11 bases and the J segment 11 bases; nucleotides outside the gene matches: 14. CDR3 protein: CAGVSGQGSGKLFF. The DNA of the CDR3 is TGTGCCGGCGTCTCGGGACAGGGGTCTGGGAAACTGTTTTTT.

The chain joins TRBV5-1 to TRBJ2-7; the match to TRBD2 covers 7 bases. The ends lost 2 bases at V and 0 bases at J; junction bases unmatched: 8. CDR1 and CDR2 (germline): SGHRS, YFSETQ. The CDR3 covers 16 residues. CDR3 loop: CASSFSSGMNSYEQYF. CDR3 in DNA: TGCGCCAGCAGCTTCTCTAGCGGCATGAACTCCTACGAGCAGTACTTC. Together with reference TRBV5-1 and TRBJ2-7, the CDR3 gives the full variable domain: KAGVTQTPRYLIKTRGQQVTLSCSPISGHRSVSWYQQTPGQGLQFLFEYFSETQRNKGNFPGRFSGRQFSNSRSEMNVSTLELGDSALYLCASSFSSGMNSYEQYFGPGTRLTVT.

The CDR3: CASSPARGTGNTIYF. Written as DNA, the CDR3 is TGCGCCAGCAGCCCTGCCAGGGGCACTGGAAACACCATATATTTT. The chain uses TRBV4-1 and TRBJ1-3, with TRBD1 as a possible D gene (6 bases). Germline assignment: CDR1 MGHRA and CDR2 YSYEKL. This CDR3 contains 15 residues. Between the trimmed V and J ends, which lost 4 bases and 2 bases, there was a span of 12 bases.

CDR3 sequence reads: CAWRPAGAGNTIYF. The CDR3 DNA reads TGTGCCTGGAGACCGGCAGGGGCTGGAAACACCATATATTTT. The chain uses TRBV30 and TRBJ1-3, with D possibly TRBD1 on 6 matching bases. Germline assignment: CDR1 GTSNPN and CDR2 SVGIG (reference sequence). The CDR3 sequence is 14 residues long. V lost 3 bases and J lost 2, with 11 bases in between.

The chain uses TRBV27 and TRBJ2-7, with 7 bases matching TRBD2. This CDR3 is 14 amino acids long. V was clipped by 6 bases and J by 0 bases; unmatched bases: 5. CDR1 is MNHEY, CDR2 SMNVEV, per germline (reference sequence). The CDR3 region has the DNA TGTGCCAGCAGCCGAAGCGGGGCCTCCTACGAGCAGTACTTC. Amino acids: CASSRSGASYEQYF.

This chain uses TRBV29-1 with TRBJ2-7; the D gene is possibly TRBD2 (5 bases). Trimming removed 7 bases from V and 5 bases from J, with 9 bases in between. The V gene's germline CDR1 is SQVTM and CDR2 ANQGSEA. The CDR3 is 10 amino acids. This CDR3 reads CSAFGDEQYF. CDR3 nucleotides: TGCAGCGCGTTCGGGGACGAGCAGTACTTC.

This rearrangement joins TRBV13 to TRBJ2-3, with TRBD2 as a possible D gene (5 bases). Germline assignment: CDR1 PRHDT and CDR2 FYEKMQ (reference sequence). V lost 4 bases to trimming and J lost 6 bases, with 5 bases between them. The CDR3 loop spans 11 amino acids. The CDR3, as DNA: TGTGCCAGCAGCTCGGGGGATACGCAGTATTTT. As protein: CASSSGDTQYF.

J is TRBJ2-1 and V is TRBV9; D possibly corresponds to TRBD2 (7 bases). The germline CDR1 and CDR2 sequences are SGDLS and YYNGEE. CDR3 length: 13 residues. Trimming pared 2 bases from V and 10 bases from J, leaving 13 bases between. The CDR3 spells CASSVEGGGEQFF. CDR3 coding DNA: TGTGCCAGCAGCGTTGAAGGGGGAGGGGAGCAGTTCTTC.

The chain joins TRBV5-8 to TRBJ2-7, with a tentative D call TRBD2 (5 bases). The CDR3 has 14 residues. Per the germline V gene, CDR1 is SGHTS and CDR2 is YDEGEE. Between the trimmed V and J ends, which lost 4 bases and 0 bases, there was a span of 11 bases. For the CDR3, the DNA is TGTGCCAGCAGCCCACGGAGGAGCTCCTACGAGCAGTACTTC. This encodes CASSPRRSSYEQYF.

The CDR3 DNA sequence: TGCGCCAGCAGCCTTGTGCCACGGGTCCCCCATCAGCCCCAGCATTTT. It is translated as CASSLVPRVPHQPQHF. The genes are TRBV4-1 and TRBJ1-5; D uncertain. The germline V gene has CDR1 MGHRA and CDR2 YSYEKL. The ends were cut back, 4 bases at V and 5 bases at J, with 18 bases in the middle. This CDR3 spans 16 amino acids.

The V and J genes are TRBV28 and TRBJ2-2; D unresolved. The CDR3 sequence is 14 residues long. Germline CDR1 and CDR2: MDHEN and SYDVKM. Trimming left V 11 bases short and J 3 bases short, with 16 bases between. This CDR3 reads CAVAGPGYTGELFF. CDR3 nucleotides: TGTGCCGTTGCCGGCCCAGGATACACCGGGGAGCTGTTTTTT.

This rearrangement joins TRBV2 to TRBJ1-5; no clear D gene. Trimming removed 6 bases at V and 7 bases at J, with 16 bases between. Germline V gene lookup returns CDR1 SNHLY and CDR2 FYNNEI. CDR3 size: 14 residues. The CDR3 sequence is CASSGRAGEQPQHF. The CDR3 DNA reads as TGTGCCAGCAGCGGAAGGGCGGGTGAGCAGCCCCAGCATTTT. The whole variable domain, filled in from reference TRBV2 and TRBJ1-5, reads EPEVTQTPSHQVTQMGQEVILRCVPISNHLYFYWYRQILGQKVEFLVSFYNNEISEKSEIFDDQFSVERPDGSNFTLKIRSTKLEDSAMYFCASSGRAGEQPQHFGDGTRLSIL.

The V gene is TRBV2, the J gene TRBJ1-1, with D perhaps matching TRBD1 (5 bases). Per the germline V gene, CDR1 is SNHLY and CDR2 is FYNNEI. Deletions cut 11 bases from V and 11 bases from J, with 15 bases between. There are 10 residues in the CDR3. CDR3 protein: CAWNRDSAFF. Written as DNA, the CDR3 is TGTGCCTGGAACCGGGACTCGGCTTTCTTT.

The chain couples TRBV5-6 to TRBJ1-2, with TRBD1 matching over 8 bases. Germline CDR1 SGHDT, CDR2 YYEEEE. V was clipped by 2 bases and J by 4 bases; unmatched bases: 10. The CDR3 is 16 amino acids. The CDR3 nucleotides are TGTGCCAGCAGCTTTATTGCAGGGGGCAGAGGCTATGGCTACACCTTC. Amino acid sequence: CASSFIAGGRGYGYTF.

This clone was seen only a few times. The genes are TRBV10-2 and TRBJ1-5; 7 bases agree with TRBD1. V was clipped by 4 bases and J by 4 bases; unmatched bases: 7. This CDR3 has 15 amino acids. Germline CDR1 and CDR2: WSHSY and SAAADI. The chain's CDR3 is CASSAGGLQNQPQHF. For the CDR3, the DNA is TGCGCCAGCAGTGCAGGGGGGTTACAAAATCAGCCCCAGCATTTT.

This chain uses TRBV6-1 with TRBJ2-3; D might be TRBD2 (6 bases). V lost 2 bases to trimming and J lost 2 bases, with 11 bases between them. There are 15 residues in the CDR3. Looked up from germline, CDR1 is MNHNS and CDR2 is SASEGT. The CDR3 DNA is TGTGCCAGCAGTGAAACTAGCCCCGTCACAGATACGCAGTATTTT. It encodes CASSETSPVTDTQYF.

The V and J genes are TRBV6-4 and TRBJ1-1; D perhaps matches TRBD1 (6 bases). CDR1 and CDR2 (germline): MRHNA, SNTAGT. The CDR3 consists of 13 residues. V was cut by 6 bases and J by 7 bases, with 15 bases left in between. This CDR3 reads CASSKTEDSEAFF. CDR3 nucleotide sequence: TGTGCCAGCAGCAAAACGGAGGACAGTGAAGCTTTCTTT.

J is TRBJ2-2 and V is TRBV2, with D maybe TRBD2 (5 bases). Between the trimmed V and J ends, which lost 9 bases and 1 base, there was a span of 12 bases. The CDR3 runs to 14 residues. Germline CDR1 and CDR2: SNHLY and FYNNEI. The CDR3 DNA sequence: TGTGCCAGGGGAGCGGAGTTGAACACCGGGGAGCTGTTTTTT. Amino acids: CARGAELNTGELFF. Complete variable domain (other parts from reference TRBV2 and TRBJ2-2): EPEVTQTPSHQVTQMGQEVILRCVPISNHLYFYWYRQILGQKVEFLVSFYNNEISEKSEIFDDQFSVERPDGSNFTLKIRSTKLEDSAMYFCARGAELNTGELFFGEGSRLTVL.

The gene calls are TRBV28 and TRBJ2-5, with 9 bases fitting TRBD1. The CDR3 loop spans 18 amino acids. The trim removed 1 base at V and 1 base at J, leaving 10 bases unmatched. Germline V gene sequence: CDR1 MDHEN, CDR2 SYDVKM. The CDR3 nucleotides read TGTGCCAGCAGTTTATTCCCGCCGGGACAGGGCTTCCAAGAGACCCAGTACTTC. Encoded protein: CASSLFPPGQGFQETQYF.

This sequence joins TRBV9 and TRBJ2-3; no definite D call. The V gene's germline CDR1 is SGDLS and CDR2 YYNGEE. The V end was cut by 0 bases, the J end by 0 bases, with 8 bases between. The CDR3 runs 15 residues. In DNA, the CDR3 is TGTGCCAGCAGCGTAGGTACTACTAGCACAGATACGCAGTATTTT. Its protein product is CASSVGTTSTDTQYF.